The source of this TCR beta chain is a study of blood T cell repertoires in COVID-19. Study overall: Samples representing acute and convalescent COVID-19 were sourced from the United States, Italy and Spain.

Per the original data handling: Counts of nucleated cells, estimated from reference gene primer amplification, were obtained. The protocol was immunoSEQ multiplex PCR, while the TCRdb copy is restricted to in-frame clones and leaves out a portion. V and J calls and clone size follow that table, whereas D and trimming were derived from the DNA. The data show 410,000 or so clones, 80% to 90% seen once. The CDR3 sequence is 12 residues long. V shed 4 bases and J shed 2 bases, with 4 bases lying between them. The germline V gene encodes CDR1 LGHDT and CDR2 YNNKEL (reference sequence). This chain uses TRBV3-1 (or the pseudogene TRBV3-2) with TRBJ2-3; no clear D. The sequenced sample consisted of peripheral blood. This clonotype was sampled from a woman aged 25 to 45 with active or convalescent COVID-19. The CDR3 sequence: CASSPSTDTQYF. DNA for the CDR3: TGTGCCAGCAGCCCCTCCACAGATACGCAGTATTTT.